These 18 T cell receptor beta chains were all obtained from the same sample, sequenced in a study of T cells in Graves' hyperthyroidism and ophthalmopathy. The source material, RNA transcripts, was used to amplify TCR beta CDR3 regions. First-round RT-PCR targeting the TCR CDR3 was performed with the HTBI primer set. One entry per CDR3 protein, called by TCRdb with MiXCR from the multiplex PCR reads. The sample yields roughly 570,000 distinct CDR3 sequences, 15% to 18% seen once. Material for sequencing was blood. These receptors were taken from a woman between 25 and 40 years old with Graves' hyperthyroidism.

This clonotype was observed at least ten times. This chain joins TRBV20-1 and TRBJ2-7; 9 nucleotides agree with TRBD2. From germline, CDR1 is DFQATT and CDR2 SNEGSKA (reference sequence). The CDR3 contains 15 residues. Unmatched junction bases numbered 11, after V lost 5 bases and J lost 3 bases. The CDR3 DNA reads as TGCAGTGCTCAGATACCCGGGACTAGCAGCTACGAGCAGTACTTC. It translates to CSAQIPGTSSYEQYF.

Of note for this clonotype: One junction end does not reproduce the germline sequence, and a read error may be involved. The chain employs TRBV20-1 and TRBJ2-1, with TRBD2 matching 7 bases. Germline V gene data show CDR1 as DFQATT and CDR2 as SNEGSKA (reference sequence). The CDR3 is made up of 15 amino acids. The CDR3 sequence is CSARDRRESYNEQFF. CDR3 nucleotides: TGTAGTGCTAGAGATCGGCGGGAGTCCTACAATGAGCAGTTCTTC.

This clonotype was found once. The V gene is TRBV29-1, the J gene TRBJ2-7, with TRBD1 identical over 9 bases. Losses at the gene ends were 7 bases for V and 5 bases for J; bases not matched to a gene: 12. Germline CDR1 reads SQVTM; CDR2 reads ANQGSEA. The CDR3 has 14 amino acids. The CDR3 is CSALPQGAPHEQYF. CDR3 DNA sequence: TGCAGCGCCTTACCACAGGGGGCGCCCCACGAGCAGTACTTC.

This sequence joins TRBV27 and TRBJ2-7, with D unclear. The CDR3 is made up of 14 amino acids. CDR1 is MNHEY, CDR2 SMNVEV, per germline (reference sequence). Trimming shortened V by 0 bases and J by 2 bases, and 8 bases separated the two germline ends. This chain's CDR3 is CASSLSPETYEQYF. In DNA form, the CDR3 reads TGTGCCAGCAGTTTATCCCCGGAAACCTACGAGCAGTACTTC.

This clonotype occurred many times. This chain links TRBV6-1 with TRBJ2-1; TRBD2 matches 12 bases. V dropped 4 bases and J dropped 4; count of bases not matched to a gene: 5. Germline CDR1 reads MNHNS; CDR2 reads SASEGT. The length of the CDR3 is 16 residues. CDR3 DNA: TGTGCCAGCAGTGGGACCGGGACTAGCGGGTACAATGAGCAGTTCTTC. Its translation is CASSGTGTSGYNEQFF.

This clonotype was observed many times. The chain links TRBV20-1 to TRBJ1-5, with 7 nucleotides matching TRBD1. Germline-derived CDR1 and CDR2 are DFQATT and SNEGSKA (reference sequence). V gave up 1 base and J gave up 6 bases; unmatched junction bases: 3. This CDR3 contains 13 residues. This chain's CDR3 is CSARGRGGQPQHF. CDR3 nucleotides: TGCAGTGCTAGAGGCAGGGGGGGTCAGCCCCAGCATTTT.

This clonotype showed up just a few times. The DNA for the CDR3 is TGTGCCACCGCCCCTCCGGGGGGCTCCGTAACCGGGGAGCTGTTTTTT. Protein product: CATAPPGGSVTGELFF. The chain has TRBV24-1 and TRBJ2-2, with D perhaps matching TRBD2 (7 bases). Germline loops: CDR1 KGHDR, CDR2 SFDVKD. Trimming removed 9 bases from V and 5 bases from J, with 21 bases in between. CDR3 length: 16 amino acids.

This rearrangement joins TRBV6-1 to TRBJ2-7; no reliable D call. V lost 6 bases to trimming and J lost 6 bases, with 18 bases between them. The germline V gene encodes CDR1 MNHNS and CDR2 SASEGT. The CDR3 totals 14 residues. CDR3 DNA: TGTGCCAGCAGCCTGGCTCGGCTTGGATTCGAGCAGTACTTC. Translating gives CASSLARLGFEQYF.

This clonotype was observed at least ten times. Here the CDR3 reads CASSLSNEQYF. In DNA form, the CDR3 reads TGTGCCAGCAGTTTATCGAACGAGCAGTACTTC. The rearrangement links TRBV12-3 or TRBV12-4 to TRBJ2-7; D call uncertain. This CDR3 has 11 residues. Trimming took off 2 bases at V and 5 bases at J, with 4 bases between the two ends.

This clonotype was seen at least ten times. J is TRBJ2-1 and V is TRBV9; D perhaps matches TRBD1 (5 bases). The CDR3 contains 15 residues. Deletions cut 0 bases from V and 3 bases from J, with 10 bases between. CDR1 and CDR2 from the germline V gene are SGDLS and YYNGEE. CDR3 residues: CASSVDQGRYNEQFF. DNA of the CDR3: TGTGCCAGCAGCGTAGACCAGGGCCGCTACAATGAGCAGTTCTTC. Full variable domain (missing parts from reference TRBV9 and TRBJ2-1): DSGVTQTPKHLITATGQRVTLRCSPRSGDLSVYWYQQSLDQGLQFLIQYYNGEERAKGNILERFSAQQFPDLHSELNLSSLELGDSALYFCASSVDQGRYNEQFFGPGTRLTVL.

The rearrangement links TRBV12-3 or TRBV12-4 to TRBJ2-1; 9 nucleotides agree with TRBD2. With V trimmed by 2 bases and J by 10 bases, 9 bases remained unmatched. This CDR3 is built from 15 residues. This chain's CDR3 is CASSLRTSAFGEQFF. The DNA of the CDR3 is TGTGCCAGCAGTTTACGGACTAGCGCCTTTGGGGAGCAGTTCTTC.

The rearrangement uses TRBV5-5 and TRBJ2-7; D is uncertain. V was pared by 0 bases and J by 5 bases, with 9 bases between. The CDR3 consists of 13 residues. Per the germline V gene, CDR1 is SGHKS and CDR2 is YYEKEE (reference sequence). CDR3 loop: CASSLGPGDEQYF. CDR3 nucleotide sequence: TGTGCCAGCAGCTTGGGACCAGGAGACGAGCAGTACTTC.

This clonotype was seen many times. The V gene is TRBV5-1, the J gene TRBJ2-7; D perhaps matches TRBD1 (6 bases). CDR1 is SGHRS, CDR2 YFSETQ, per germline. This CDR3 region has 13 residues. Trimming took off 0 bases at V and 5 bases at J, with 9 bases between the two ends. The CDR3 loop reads CASSLDRANEQYF. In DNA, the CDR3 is TGCGCCAGCAGCTTGGACAGGGCAAACGAGCAGTACTTC.

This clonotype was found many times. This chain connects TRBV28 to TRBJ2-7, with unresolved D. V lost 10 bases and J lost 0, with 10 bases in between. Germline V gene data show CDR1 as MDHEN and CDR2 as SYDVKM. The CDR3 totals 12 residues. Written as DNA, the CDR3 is TGTGCCACACGTAAGAGCTCCTACGAGCAGTACTTC. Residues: CATRKSSYEQYF.

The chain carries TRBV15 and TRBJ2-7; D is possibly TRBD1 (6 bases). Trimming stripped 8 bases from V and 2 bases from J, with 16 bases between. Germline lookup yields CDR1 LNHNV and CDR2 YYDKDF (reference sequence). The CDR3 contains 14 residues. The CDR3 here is CATAPVRQAYEQYF. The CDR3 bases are TGTGCCACCGCACCGGTAAGACAGGCCTACGAGCAGTACTTC.

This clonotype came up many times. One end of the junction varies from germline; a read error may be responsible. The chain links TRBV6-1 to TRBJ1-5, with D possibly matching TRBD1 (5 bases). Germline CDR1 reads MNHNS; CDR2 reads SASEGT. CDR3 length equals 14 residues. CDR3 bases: TGCGCCAGCAGTGAGGGGTTGGGCAATCAGCCCCAGCATTTT. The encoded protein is CASSEGLGNQPQHF.

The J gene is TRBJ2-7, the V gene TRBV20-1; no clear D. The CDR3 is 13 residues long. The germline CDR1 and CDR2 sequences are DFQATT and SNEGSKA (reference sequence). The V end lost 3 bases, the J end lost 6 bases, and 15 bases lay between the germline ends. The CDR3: CSASLPGPSEQYF. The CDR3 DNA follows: TGCAGTGCTAGCCTTCCGGGTCCGAGCGAGCAGTACTTC.

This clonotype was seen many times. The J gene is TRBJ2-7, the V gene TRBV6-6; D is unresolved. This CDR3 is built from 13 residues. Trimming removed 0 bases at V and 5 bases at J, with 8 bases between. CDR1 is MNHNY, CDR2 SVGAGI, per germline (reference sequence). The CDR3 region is CASSYSLNDEQYF. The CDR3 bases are TGTGCCAGCAGTTACTCGTTGAACGACGAGCAGTACTTC.